This T cell receptor beta chain was sequenced during a study of cytomegalovirus exposure and HLA in healthy donors. Across the whole study: Unique TCRs from HLA-typed donors, some 85 million of them, were held in an early data release. Study-level points and caveats: More than 15,000 TCR beta sequences were associated with HLA alleles at 0.05 false discovery rate in a later analysis. Researchers had no immune exposure information except CMV serostatus available.

PCR employed 60 Vbeta and 13 Jbeta primers. Authors' data handling: A later analysis counted about 80 million unique TCR beta chains, around 12 million shared. Assay used: immunoSEQ multiplex PCR; TCRdb lists only in-frame clones, some missing. The DNA was the basis for D and trimming; V, J and clone size are from that table. The sample contains around 190,000 clones, approximately 80% of which appear only once. As regards this clone: Its antigen remains unknown.

The germline CDR1 and CDR2 sequences are SGHVS and FQNEAQ. Trimming took 5 bases from V and 4 from J; bases not matched to a gene: 3. The CDR3 contains 14 residues. The sequenced sample consisted of PBMCs. The V and J genes are TRBV7-8 and TRBJ1-5, with TRBD1 identical over 9 bases. This TCR was sampled from a woman aged 25 to 45 in good health and CMV-seropositive. CDR3 DNA: TGTGCCAGCAGCCTGACAGGGGGGAATCAGCCCCAGCATTTT. Translating gives CASSLTGGNQPQHF.